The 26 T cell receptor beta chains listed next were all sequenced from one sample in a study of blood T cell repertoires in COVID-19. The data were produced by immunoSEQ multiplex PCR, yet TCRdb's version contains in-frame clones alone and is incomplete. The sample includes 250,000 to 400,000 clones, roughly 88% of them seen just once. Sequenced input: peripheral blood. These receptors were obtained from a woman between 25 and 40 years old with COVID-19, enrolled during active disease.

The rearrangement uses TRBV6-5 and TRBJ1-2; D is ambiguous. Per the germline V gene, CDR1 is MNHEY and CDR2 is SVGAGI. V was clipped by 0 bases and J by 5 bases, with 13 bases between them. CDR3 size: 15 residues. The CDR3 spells CASSYSGSFRYGYTF. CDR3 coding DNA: TGTGCCAGCAGTTACTCGGGCTCCTTTAGATATGGCTACACCTTC.

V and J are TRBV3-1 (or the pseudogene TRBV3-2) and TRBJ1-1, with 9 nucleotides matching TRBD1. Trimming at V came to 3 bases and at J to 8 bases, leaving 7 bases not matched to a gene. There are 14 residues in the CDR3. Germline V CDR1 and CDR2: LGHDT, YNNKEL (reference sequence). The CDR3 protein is CASSHSGTGLEAFF. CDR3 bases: TGTGCCAGCAGCCACTCTGGGACAGGGTTAGAAGCTTTCTTT.

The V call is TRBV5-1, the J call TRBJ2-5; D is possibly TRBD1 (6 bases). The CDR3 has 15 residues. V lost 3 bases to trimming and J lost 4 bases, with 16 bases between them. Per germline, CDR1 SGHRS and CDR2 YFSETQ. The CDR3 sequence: CASSWVPGAPETQYF. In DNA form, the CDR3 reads TGCGCCAGCAGCTGGGTACCAGGGGCCCCAGAGACCCAGTACTTC.

DNA for the CDR3: TGTGCCGGTGGGGCAGGACGGGGCTACACCTTC. Residues: CAGGAGRGYTF. The chain couples TRBV5-4 to TRBJ1-2; the D gene is possibly TRBD1 (5 bases). V was trimmed by 10 bases and J by 8 bases, leaving 15 bases between them. This CDR3 is 11 amino acids long. CDR1 is SGHNT, CDR2 YYREEE, per germline (reference sequence).

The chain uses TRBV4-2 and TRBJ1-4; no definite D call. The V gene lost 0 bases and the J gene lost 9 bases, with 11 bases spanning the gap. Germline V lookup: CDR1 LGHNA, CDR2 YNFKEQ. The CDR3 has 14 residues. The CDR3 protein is CASSQDSGFQKLFF. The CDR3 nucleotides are TGTGCCAGCAGCCAAGATTCGGGTTTCCAAAAACTGTTTTTT.

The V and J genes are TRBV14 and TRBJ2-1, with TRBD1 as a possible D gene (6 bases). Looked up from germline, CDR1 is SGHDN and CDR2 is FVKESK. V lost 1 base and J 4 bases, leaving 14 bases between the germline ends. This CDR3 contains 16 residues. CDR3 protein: CASSQGGPGVYNEQFF. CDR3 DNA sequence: TGTGCCAGCAGCCAAGGGGGGCCTGGGGTGTACAATGAGCAGTTCTTC.

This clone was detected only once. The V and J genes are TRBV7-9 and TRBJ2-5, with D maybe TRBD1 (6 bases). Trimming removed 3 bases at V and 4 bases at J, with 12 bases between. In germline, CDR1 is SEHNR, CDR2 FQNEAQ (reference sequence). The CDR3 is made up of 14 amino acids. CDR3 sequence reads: CASSLPQGRETQYF. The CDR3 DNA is TGTGCCAGCAGCTTGCCCCAGGGGCGAGAGACCCAGTACTTC.

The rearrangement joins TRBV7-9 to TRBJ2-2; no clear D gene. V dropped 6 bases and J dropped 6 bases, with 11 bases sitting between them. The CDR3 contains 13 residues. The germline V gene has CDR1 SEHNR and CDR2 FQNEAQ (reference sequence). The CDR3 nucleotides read TGTGCCAGCAGTTTCAGACTCTCCGGGGAGCTGTTTTTT. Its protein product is CASSFRLSGELFF.

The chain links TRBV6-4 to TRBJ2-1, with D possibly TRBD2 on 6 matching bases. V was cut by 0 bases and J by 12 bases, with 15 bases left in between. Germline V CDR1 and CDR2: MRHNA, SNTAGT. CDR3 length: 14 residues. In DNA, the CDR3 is TGTGCCAGCAGTGACTCGGGGTCCCCGGGGGTGCAGTTCTTC. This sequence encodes CASSDSGSPGVQFF.

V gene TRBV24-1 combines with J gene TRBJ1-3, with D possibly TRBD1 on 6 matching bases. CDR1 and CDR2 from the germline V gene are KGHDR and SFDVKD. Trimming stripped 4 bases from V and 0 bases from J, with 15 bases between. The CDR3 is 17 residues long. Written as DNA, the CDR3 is TGTGCCACCAGTGACCCGCGGACAGCGTACTCTGGAAACACCATATATTTT. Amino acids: CATSDPRTAYSGNTIYF.

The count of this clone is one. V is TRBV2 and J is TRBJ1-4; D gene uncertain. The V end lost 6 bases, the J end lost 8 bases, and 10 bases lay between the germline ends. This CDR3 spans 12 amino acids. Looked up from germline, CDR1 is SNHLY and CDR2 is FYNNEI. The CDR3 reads CASSLGREKLFF. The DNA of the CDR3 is TGTGCCAGCAGCCTGGGGAGAGAAAAACTGTTTTTT.

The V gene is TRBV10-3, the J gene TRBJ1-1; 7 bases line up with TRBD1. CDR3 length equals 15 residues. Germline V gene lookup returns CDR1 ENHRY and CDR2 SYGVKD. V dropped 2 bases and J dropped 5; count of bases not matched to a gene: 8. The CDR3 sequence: CAISERPTGRTEAFF. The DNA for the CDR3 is TGTGCCATCAGTGAGCGACCGACAGGGAGAACTGAAGCTTTCTTT.

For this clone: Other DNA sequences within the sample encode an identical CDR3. The CDR3 here is CASSLGGPYNEQFF. CDR3 nucleotides: TGCGCCAGCAGCTTAGGGGGCCCTTACAATGAGCAGTTCTTC. The J gene is TRBJ2-1, the V gene TRBV5-1, with TRBD1 matching over 7 bases. CDR1 and CDR2 (germline): SGHRS, YFSETQ. This CDR3 spans 14 amino acids. V shed 2 bases, J shed 4 bases, and the junction held 3 bases outside the gene matches.

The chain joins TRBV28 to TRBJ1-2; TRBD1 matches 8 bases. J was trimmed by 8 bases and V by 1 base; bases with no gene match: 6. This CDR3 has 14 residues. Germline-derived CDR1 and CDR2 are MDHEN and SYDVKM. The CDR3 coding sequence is TGTGCCAGCAGTTTATTTGCAGGGACAGGCGGCTACACCTTC. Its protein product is CASSLFAGTGGYTF.

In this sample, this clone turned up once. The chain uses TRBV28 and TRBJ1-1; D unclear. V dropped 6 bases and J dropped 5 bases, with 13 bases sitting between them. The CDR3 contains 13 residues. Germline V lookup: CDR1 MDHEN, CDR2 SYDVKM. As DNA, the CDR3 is TGTGCCAGCAGCTTAACCCCAGGAACTGAAGCTTTCTTT. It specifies CASSLTPGTEAFF.

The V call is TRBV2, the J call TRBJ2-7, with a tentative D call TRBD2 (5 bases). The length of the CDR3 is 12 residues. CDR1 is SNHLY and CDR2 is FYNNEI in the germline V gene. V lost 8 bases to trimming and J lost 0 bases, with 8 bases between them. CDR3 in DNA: TGTGCCAGCGGTGGGAGCTCCTACGAGCAGTACTTC. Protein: CASGGSSYEQYF.

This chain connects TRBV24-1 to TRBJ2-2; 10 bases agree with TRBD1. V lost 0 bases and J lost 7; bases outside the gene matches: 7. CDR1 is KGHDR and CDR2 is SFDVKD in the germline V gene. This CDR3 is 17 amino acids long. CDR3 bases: TGTGCCACCAGTGATTTGCTCAGCGGGACAGGGGACGGGGAGCTGTTTTTT. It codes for CATSDLLSGTGDGELFF.

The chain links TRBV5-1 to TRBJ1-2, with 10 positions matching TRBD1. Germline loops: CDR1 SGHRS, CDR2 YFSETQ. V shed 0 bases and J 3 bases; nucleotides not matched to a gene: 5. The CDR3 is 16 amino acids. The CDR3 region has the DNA TGCGCCAGCAGCTTGGGGACAGGGGGGACGTACTATGGCTACACCTTC. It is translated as CASSLGTGGTYYGYTF.

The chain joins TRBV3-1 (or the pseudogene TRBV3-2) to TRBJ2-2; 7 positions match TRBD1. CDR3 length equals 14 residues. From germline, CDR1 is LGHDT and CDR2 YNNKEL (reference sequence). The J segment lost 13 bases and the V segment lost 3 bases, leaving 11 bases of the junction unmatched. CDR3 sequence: CASSQATGVEVLFF. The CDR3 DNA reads TGTGCCAGCAGCCAGGCTACAGGGGTCGAGGTGCTGTTTTTT.

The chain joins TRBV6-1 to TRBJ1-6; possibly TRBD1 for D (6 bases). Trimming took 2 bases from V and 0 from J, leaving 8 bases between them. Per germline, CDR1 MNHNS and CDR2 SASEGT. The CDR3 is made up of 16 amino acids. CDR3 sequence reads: CASSERGSSYNSPLHF. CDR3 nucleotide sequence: TGTGCCAGCAGTGAAAGGGGGAGCTCCTATAATTCACCCCTCCACTTT.

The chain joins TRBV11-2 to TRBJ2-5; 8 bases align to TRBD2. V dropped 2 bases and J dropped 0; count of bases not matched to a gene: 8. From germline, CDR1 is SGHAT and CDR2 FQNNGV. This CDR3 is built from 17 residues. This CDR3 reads CASSLRSGGGYQETQYF. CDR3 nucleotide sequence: TGTGCCAGCAGCTTAAGGAGTGGCGGGGGGTACCAAGAGACCCAGTACTTC.

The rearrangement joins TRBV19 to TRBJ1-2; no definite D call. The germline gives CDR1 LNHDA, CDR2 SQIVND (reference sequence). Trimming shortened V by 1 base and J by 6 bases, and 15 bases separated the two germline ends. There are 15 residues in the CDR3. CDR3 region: CASSIGRSTFNGYTF. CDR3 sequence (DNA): TGTGCCAGTAGTATAGGACGGTCGACTTTCAATGGCTACACCTTC. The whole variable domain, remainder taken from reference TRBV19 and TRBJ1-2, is DGGITQSPKYLFRKEGQNVTLSCEQNLNHDAMYWYRQDPGQGLRLIYYSQIVNDFQKGDIAEGYSVSREKKESFPLTVTSAQKNPTAFYLCASSIGRSTFNGYTFGSGTRLTVV.

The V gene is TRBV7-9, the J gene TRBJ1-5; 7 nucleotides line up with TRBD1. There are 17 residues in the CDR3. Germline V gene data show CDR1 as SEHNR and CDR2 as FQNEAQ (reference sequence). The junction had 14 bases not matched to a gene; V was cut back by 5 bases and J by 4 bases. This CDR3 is CASSHSPGQSSNQPQHF. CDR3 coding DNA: TGTGCCAGCAGCCATTCTCCGGGACAGAGCAGTAATCAGCCCCAGCATTTT.

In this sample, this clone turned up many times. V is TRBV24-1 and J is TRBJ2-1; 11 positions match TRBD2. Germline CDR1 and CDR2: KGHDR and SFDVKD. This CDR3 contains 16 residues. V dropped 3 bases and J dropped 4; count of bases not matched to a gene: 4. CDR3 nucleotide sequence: TGTGCCACCAGTGATGCGACTAGCGGGGAGTACAATGAGCAGTTCTTC. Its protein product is CATSDATSGEYNEQFF.

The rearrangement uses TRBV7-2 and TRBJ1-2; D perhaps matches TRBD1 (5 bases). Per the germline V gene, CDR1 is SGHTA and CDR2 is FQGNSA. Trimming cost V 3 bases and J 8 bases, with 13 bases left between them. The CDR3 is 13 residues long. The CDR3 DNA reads TGTGCCAGCAGCTTTCCAGGGAAGGAAGGCTACACCTTC. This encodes CASSFPGKEGYTF.

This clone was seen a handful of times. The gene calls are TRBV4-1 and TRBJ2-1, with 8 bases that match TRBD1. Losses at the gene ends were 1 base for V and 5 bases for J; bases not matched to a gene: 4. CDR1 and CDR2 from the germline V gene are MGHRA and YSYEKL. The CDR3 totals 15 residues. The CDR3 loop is CASSQGWDRHNEQFF. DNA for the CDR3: TGCGCCAGCAGCCAAGGATGGGACAGGCACAATGAGCAGTTCTTC.